The sequence of this T cell receptor (beta chain) was determined in a study of T cell repertoires in cytomegalovirus infection. Study-wide background: From public TCR beta signatures came an indication of both CMV infection and matching HLA type. Broader study findings: HLA-C-restricted CMV clonotypes gave the most frequent clonotype in two of eight donors. Cumulative public TCR beta family frequency identified carriers of CMV plus the relevant HLA.

TCRdb re-called the reads with MiXCR, one entry per CDR3 protein. The profile shows about 680,000 distinct CDR3 sequences, 20% to 25% of them singletons. A word on this clonotype: The antigen is not known.

Trimming left V 4 bases short and J 2 bases short, with 18 bases between. From germline, CDR1 is DFQATT and CDR2 SNEGSKA (reference sequence). The CDR3 loop spans 15 amino acids. The sequence came from a human donor in good health (CMV status not recorded). Some clones in this sample may be carry-over from other donors' samples. Sequenced material: CD8+ T cells from PBMCs. V and J are TRBV20-1 and TRBJ2-7; TRBD1 or TRBD2 may be the D gene (7 bases each). The CDR3 region has the DNA TGCAGTGCTACGTTCTCCAGGGGGGGGCCCTACGAGCAGTACTTC. Protein: CSATFSRGGPYEQYF.